The text below deals with one TCR beta chain. PCR was performed using 60 Vbeta and 13 Jbeta primers. Using immunoSEQ multiplex PCR, the repertoire was profiled, and TCRdb retains in-frame clones only, with some absent. This table holds 100,000 to 150,000 clones, roughly four fifths found once. The sample originates from a study of cytomegalovirus exposure and HLA in healthy donors. Trimming stripped 6 bases from V and 6 bases from J, with 29 bases between. The CDR3 extends over 19 amino acids. Germline CDR1 is LNHDA and CDR2 is SQIVND (reference sequence). This rearrangement joins TRBV19 to TRBJ1-4; the D gene is possibly TRBD1 (5 bases). The sequenced sample was PBMCs. The clonotype comes from a woman aged 40 to 50 in good health and CMV-seropositive. This chain's CDR3 is CASSWYLLGQSQRDEKLFF. CDR3 nucleotide sequence: TGTGCCAGTAGCTGGTATTTACTGGGGCAGTCTCAACGGGATGAAAAACTGTTTTTT.